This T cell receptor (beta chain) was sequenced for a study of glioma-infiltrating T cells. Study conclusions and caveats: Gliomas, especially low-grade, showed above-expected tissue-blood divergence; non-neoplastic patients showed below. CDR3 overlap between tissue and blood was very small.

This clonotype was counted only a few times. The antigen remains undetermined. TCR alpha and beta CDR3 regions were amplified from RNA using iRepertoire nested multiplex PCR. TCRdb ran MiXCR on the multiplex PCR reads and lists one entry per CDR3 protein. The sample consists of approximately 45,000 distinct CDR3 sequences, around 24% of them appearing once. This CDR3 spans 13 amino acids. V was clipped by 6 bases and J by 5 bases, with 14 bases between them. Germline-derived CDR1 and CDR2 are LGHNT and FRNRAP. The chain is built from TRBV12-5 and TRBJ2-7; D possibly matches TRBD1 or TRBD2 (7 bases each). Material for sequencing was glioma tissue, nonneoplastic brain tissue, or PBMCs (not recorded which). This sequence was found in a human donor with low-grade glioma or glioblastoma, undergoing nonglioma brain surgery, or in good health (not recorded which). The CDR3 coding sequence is TGTGCTAGTGGACGTTCAGGGGGGGACGAGCAGTACTTC. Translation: CASGRSGGDEQYF.